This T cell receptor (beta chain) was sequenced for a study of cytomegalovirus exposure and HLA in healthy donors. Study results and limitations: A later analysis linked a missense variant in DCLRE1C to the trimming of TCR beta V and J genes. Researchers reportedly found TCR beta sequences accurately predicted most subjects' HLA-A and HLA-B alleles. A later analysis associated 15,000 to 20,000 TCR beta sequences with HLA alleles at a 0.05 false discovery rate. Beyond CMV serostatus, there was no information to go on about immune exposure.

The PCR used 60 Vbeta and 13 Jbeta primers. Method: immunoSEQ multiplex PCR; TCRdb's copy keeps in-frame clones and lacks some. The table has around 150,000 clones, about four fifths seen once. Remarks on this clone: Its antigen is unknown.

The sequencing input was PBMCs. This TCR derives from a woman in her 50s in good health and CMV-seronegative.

CDR3: CASSLLGLSEAFF. CDR3 bases: TGTGCCAGCAGCTTACTCGGGTTAAGTGAAGCTTTCTTT. The gene calls are TRBV7-6 and TRBJ1-1; D gene ambiguous. Trimming shortened V by 2 bases and J by 7 bases, and 11 bases separated the two germline ends. The germline gives CDR1 SGHVS, CDR2 FNYEAQ. The CDR3 extends over 13 amino acids.